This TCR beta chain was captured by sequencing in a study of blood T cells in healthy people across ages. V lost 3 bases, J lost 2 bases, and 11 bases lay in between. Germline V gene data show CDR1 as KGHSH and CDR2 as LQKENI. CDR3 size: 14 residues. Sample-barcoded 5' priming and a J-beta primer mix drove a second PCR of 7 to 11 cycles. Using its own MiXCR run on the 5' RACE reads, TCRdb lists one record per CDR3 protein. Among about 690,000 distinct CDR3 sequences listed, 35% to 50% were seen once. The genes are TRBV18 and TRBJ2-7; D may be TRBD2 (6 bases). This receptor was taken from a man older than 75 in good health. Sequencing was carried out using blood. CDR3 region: CASSPQEGTYEQYF. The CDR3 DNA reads TGTGCCAGCTCACCGCAGGAGGGCACCTACGAGCAGTACTTC.